A single sample gave rise to the 10 T cell receptor beta chains below, sequenced in a study of cytomegalovirus exposure and HLA in healthy donors. Primers included in the PCR were 60 Vbeta and 13 Jbeta primers. The data were produced by immunoSEQ multiplex PCR, yet TCRdb's version contains in-frame clones alone and is incomplete. The sample lists 120,000 or so clones; 75% to 85% were seen once. The sample comprised PBMCs. The receptors were gathered from a male donor in good health and CMV-seronegative.

The sample holds one count of this clone. This rearrangement joins TRBV4-2 to TRBJ2-3; D is ambiguous. This CDR3 has 15 amino acids. Per the germline V gene, CDR1 is LGHNA and CDR2 is YNFKEQ. The germline V and J ends were trimmed by 5 bases and 6 bases, with 18 bases remaining between them. In nucleotides, the CDR3 is TGTGCCAGCAGCGCAAAGCCTTTGTTGTTGGATACGCAGTATTTT. It is translated as CASSAKPLLLDTQYF.

This chain links TRBV7-2 with TRBJ2-7; TRBD2 matches at 16 bases. Germline values: CDR1 SGHTA, CDR2 FQGNSA. The CDR3 covers 19 residues. Trimming took 5 bases from V and 5 from J; bases not matched to a gene: 15. The CDR3 sequence: CASSQTTQPGLAGGDEQYF. As DNA, the CDR3 is TGTGCCAGCAGCCAAACAACACAACCGGGACTAGCGGGAGGGGACGAGCAGTACTTC.

V gene TRBV7-6 combines with J gene TRBJ1-1, with a weak D call TRBD1 (6 bases). CDR3 length: 14 amino acids. V lost 5 bases and J lost 1, with 11 bases in between. Germline V gene data show CDR1 as SGHVS and CDR2 as FNYEAQ. CDR3 nucleotides: TGTGCCAGCAGCCAGGACAGCCAGAACACTGAAGCTTTCTTT. This sequence encodes CASSQDSQNTEAFF.

The V and J genes are TRBV4-1 and TRBJ1-5, with D possibly being TRBD1 (5 bases). Trimming took off 2 bases at V and 6 bases at J, with 14 bases between the two ends. CDR1 MGHRA and CDR2 YSYEKL come from the germline V gene. The CDR3 has 15 amino acids. As DNA, the CDR3 is TGCGCCAGCAGCCAAAGGAGACAGTTCAGTCAGCCCCAGCATTTT. It specifies CASSQRRQFSQPQHF.

The rearrangement joins TRBV10-3 to TRBJ2-1, with 11 bases fitting TRBD2. V was clipped by 6 bases and J by 6 bases; unmatched bases: 10. CDR1 and CDR2 from the germline V gene are ENHRY and SYGVKD. CDR3 length: 16 amino acids. CDR3 residues: CAIRETSGIGGNEQFF. DNA of the CDR3: TGTGCCATCAGAGAGACTAGCGGGATCGGCGGCAATGAGCAGTTCTTC.

The chain recombines TRBV12-5 with TRBJ2-2; D possibly corresponds to TRBD1 (6 bases). The V and J ends lost 7 bases and 0 bases respectively, with 15 bases between them. CDR3 length: 16 amino acids. CDR1 LGHNT and CDR2 FRNRAP come from the germline V gene. The CDR3 here is CASAFVGQSNTGELFF. CDR3 in DNA: TGTGCTAGTGCTTTTGTAGGACAGTCGAACACCGGGGAGCTGTTTTTT.

The V and J genes are TRBV4-2 and TRBJ2-7, with 7 bases identical to TRBD2. V dropped 0 bases and J dropped 2; count of bases not matched to a gene: 7. The CDR3 loop spans 16 amino acids. Germline V gives CDR1 LGHNA, CDR2 YNFKEQ. DNA of the CDR3: TGTGCCAGCAGCCAAGAAGGTAGCGGGTCTCCCTACGAGCAGTACTTC. As protein: CASSQEGSGSPYEQYF.

The chain carries TRBV27 and TRBJ2-3; TRBD1 is a possible D gene (6 bases). Germline loops: CDR1 MNHEY, CDR2 SMNVEV (reference sequence). Trimming took off 8 bases at V and 11 bases at J, with 17 bases between the two ends. The CDR3 length is 12 residues. CDR3 coding DNA: TGTGCCAGCGCCAGTTTCTCCAGGGGGCAGTATTTT. This encodes CASASFSRGQYF.

The chain has TRBV21-1 and TRBJ1-2; TRBD1, the table's D call, was not compared with the DNA. TRBV21-1 constitutes a pseudogene. This CDR3 contains 11 residues. The CDR3 nucleotides read TGTGCCAGCAGCAATAGGACAGGGCCCTACTTC. It yields the protein CASSNRTGPYF.

J is TRBJ1-3 and V is TRBV19; possible D gene TRBD1, 6 bases. The CDR3 runs to 14 residues. Trimming took 4 bases from V and 1 from J, leaving 8 bases between them. CDR1 and CDR2 (germline): LNHDA, SQIVND (reference sequence). The CDR3 sequence is CASSSTGSGNTIYF. For the CDR3, the DNA is TGTGCCAGTAGTAGTACAGGGTCTGGAAACACCATATATTTT. Combining the CDR3 with reference TRBV19 and TRBJ1-3 gives the whole variable domain DGGITQSPKYLFRKEGQNVTLSCEQNLNHDAMYWYRQDPGQGLRLIYYSQIVNDFQKGDIAEGYSVSREKKESFPLTVTSAQKNPTAFYLCASSSTGSGNTIYFGEGSWLTVV.